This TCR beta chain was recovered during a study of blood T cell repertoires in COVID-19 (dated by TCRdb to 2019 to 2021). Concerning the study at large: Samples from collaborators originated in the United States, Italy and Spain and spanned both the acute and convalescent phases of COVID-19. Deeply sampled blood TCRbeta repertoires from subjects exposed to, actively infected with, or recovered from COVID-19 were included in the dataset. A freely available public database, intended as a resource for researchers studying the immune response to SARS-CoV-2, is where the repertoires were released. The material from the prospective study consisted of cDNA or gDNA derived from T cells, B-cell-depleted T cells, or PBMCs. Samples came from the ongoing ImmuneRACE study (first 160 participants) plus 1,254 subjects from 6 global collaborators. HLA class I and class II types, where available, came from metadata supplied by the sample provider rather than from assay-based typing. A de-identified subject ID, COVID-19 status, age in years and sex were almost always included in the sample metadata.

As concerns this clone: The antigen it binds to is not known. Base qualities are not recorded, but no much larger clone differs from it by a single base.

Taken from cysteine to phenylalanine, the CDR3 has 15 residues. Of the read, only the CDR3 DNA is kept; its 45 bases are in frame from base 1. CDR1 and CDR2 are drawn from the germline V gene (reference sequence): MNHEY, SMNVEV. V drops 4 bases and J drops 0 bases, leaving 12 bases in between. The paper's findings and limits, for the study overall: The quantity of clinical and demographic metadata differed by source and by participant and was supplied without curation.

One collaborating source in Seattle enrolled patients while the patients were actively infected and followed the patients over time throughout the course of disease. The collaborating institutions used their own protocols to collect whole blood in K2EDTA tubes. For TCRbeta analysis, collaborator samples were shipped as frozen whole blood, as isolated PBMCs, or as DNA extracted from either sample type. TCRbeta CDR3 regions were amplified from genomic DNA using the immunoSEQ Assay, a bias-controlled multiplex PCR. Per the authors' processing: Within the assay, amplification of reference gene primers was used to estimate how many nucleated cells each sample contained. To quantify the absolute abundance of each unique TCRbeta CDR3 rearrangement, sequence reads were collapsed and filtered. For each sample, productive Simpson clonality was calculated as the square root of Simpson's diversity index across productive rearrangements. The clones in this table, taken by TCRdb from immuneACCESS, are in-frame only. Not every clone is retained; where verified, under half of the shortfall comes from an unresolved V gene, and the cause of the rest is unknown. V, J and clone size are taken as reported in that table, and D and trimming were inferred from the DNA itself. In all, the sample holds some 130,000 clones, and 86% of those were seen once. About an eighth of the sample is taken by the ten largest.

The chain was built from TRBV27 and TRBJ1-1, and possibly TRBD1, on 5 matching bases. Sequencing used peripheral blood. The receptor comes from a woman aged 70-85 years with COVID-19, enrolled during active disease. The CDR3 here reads CASSSWGRVNTEAFF. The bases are TGTGCCAGCAGTTCCTGGGGGAGGGTGAACACTGAAGCTTTCTTT.